What follows are 4 T cell receptor beta chains derived from one specimen sequenced in a study of cytomegalovirus exposure and HLA in healthy donors. Clones were read by immunoSEQ multiplex PCR, and TCRdb kept only the in-frame ones, dropping some. Of some 70,000 clones listed, approximately 86% are singletons. Sequenced: PBMCs. The receptors come from a man aged 30-40 years in good health and CMV-seronegative.

V usage is TRBV6-4 and J usage is TRBJ1-5, with D uncertain. The V end lost 3 bases, the J end lost 4 bases, and 7 bases lay between the germline ends. The germline V gene has CDR1 MRHNA and CDR2 SNTAGT. The CDR3 consists of 13 residues. The CDR3 reads CASSERDNQPQHF. CDR3 coding DNA: TGTGCCAGCAGTGAGAGGGATAATCAGCCCCAGCATTTT.

The J gene is TRBJ1-1, the V gene TRBV19; tentatively, D is TRBD1 (6 bases). V dropped 4 bases and J dropped 1 base, with 10 bases sitting between them. Germline-derived CDR1 and CDR2 are LNHDA and SQIVND (reference sequence). This CDR3 has 14 residues. The chain's CDR3 is CASSKGGSNTEAFF. The CDR3 region has the DNA TGTGCCAGTAGTAAAGGGGGTTCGAACACTGAAGCTTTCTTT.

The rearrangement joins TRBV28 to TRBJ1-1; D not certain. V lost 5 bases, J lost 9 bases, and 13 bases lay in between. CDR3 length: 12 residues. CDR1 and CDR2 (germline): MDHEN, SYDVKM. The CDR3 region has the DNA TGTGCCAGCAGTACTCAGGACGGGAAAGCTTTCTTT. It is translated as CASSTQDGKAFF.

The rearrangement uses TRBV6-5 and TRBJ1-4; D not resolved. V was shortened by 2 bases and J by 7 bases, with 14 bases between the two germline ends. This CDR3 contains 15 residues. Per germline, CDR1 MNHEY and CDR2 SVGAGI. The CDR3 spells CASSYNRKAAEKLFF. CDR3 nucleotides: TGTGCCAGCAGTTACAATCGCAAAGCGGCTGAAAAACTGTTTTTT.